The 32 T cell receptor beta chains presented below share a single source sample, sequenced in a study of T cells in Graves' hyperthyroidism and ophthalmopathy. The TCR beta CDR3 regions underwent amplification using RNA transcripts as the source. Initially, a first-round RT-PCR of the TCR CDR3 employed the HTBI primer set. TCRdb recomputed calls from the multiplex PCR reads with MiXCR, one row per CDR3 protein. This table has about 250,000 distinct CDR3 sequences, about 20% appearing once. Sequencing was performed on blood. These receptors were collected from a man between 25 and 39 years old with Graves' ophthalmopathy.

V is TRBV6-1 and J is TRBJ2-7; D is perhaps TRBD1 or TRBD2 (6 bases each). This CDR3 contains 15 residues. Germline V gene sequence: CDR1 MNHNS, CDR2 SASEGT. V dropped 5 bases and J dropped 6 bases, with 20 bases sitting between them. The chain's CDR3 is CASSLSGGRRAEQYF. The CDR3 DNA follows: TGTGCCAGCAGTTTATCCGGGGGCAGAAGGGCCGAGCAGTACTTC.

This clonotype was counted between two and nine times. The CDR3 DNA reads as TGTGCCAGCAGCCAAGAGGGGAGACTCCTGCGGCGGACAGATACGCAGTATTTT. Encoded protein: CASSQEGRLLRRTDTQYF. This chain uses TRBV3-1 with TRBJ2-3; possibly TRBD2 for D (5 bases). The ends were cut back, 0 bases at V and 3 bases at J, with 19 bases in the middle. The CDR3 contains 18 residues. Germline CDR1 and CDR2: LGHDT and YNNKEL (reference sequence).

The chain uses TRBV4-1 and TRBJ1-2; TRBD1 aligns across 7 bases. CDR3 length: 14 residues. The germline V gene encodes CDR1 MGHRA and CDR2 YSYEKL. The V and J ends lost 4 bases and 3 bases, in that order; junction bases with no gene match: 5. CDR3 loop: CASSPGQFDYGYTF. Here the CDR3 DNA reads TGCGCCAGCAGCCCGGGACAGTTTGACTATGGCTACACCTTC.

This clonotype has more than one count but fewer than ten. V is TRBV29-1 and J is TRBJ1-1; no reliable D call. From germline, CDR1 is SQVTM and CDR2 ANQGSEA. The CDR3 has 10 amino acids. Between the trimmed V and J ends, which lost 7 bases and 3 bases, there was a span of 6 bases. The CDR3 bases are TGCAGCGGACACCACACTGAAGCTTTCTTT. Amino acids: CSGHHTEAFF.

In this sample, this clonotype turned up many times. The chain joins TRBV7-2 to TRBJ2-5; the match to TRBD1 covers 9 bases. The CDR3 runs 13 residues. The junction had 3 bases not matched to a gene; V was cut back by 4 bases and J by 6 bases. The germline V gene has CDR1 SGHTA and CDR2 FQGNSA. CDR3 protein: CASSSNRGQTQYF. The CDR3 DNA is TGTGCCAGCAGCTCAAACAGGGGGCAGACCCAGTACTTC. Full variable domain (missing parts from reference TRBV7-2 and TRBJ2-5): GAGVSQSPSNKVTEKGKDVELRCDPISGHTALYWYRQSLGQGLEFLIYFQGNSAPDKSGLPSDRFSAERTGGSVSTLTIQRTQQEDSAVYLCASSSNRGQTQYFGPGTRLLVL.

The chain combines TRBV30 with TRBJ2-7, with unresolved D. This CDR3 is built from 16 residues. Germline V gene data show CDR1 as GTSNPN and CDR2 as SVGIG (reference sequence). V was pared by 0 bases and J by 7 bases, with 22 bases between. CDR3 nucleotides: TGTGCCTGGAGTGTACGGAAAGGCCAGTATCTGAGGGAGCAGTACTTC. It translates to CAWSVRKGQYLREQYF.

This clonotype appeared a few times. The rearrangement links TRBV12-3 or TRBV12-4 to TRBJ2-2; D call uncertain. V dropped 2 bases and J dropped 4 bases, with 14 bases sitting between them. The CDR3 sequence is 16 residues long. The CDR3 is CASSLRASASTGELFF. The DNA for the CDR3 is TGTGCCAGCAGTTTAAGGGCCTCGGCCTCCACCGGGGAGCTGTTTTTT.

This clonotype was seen many times. The V gene is TRBV5-1, the J gene TRBJ2-3, with 9 positions matching TRBD1. Germline loops: CDR1 SGHRS, CDR2 YFSETQ. Germline trimming cut 5 bases from V and 3 bases from J; bases unmatched to any gene: 4. This CDR3 contains 14 residues. This chain's CDR3 is CASRGGQGTDTQYF. The CDR3 bases are TGCGCCAGCAGAGGGGGACAGGGAACAGATACGCAGTATTTT.

About this clonotype itself: A much larger clonotype is one base distant, so this may be a read error. The chain has TRBV2 and TRBJ2-1; 12 bases are a match to TRBD2. The DNA end favors TRBJ2-7, so the J call may be wrong. CDR1 is SNHLY and CDR2 is FYNNEI in the germline V gene. The CDR3 length is 14 residues. CDR3 DNA: TGTGCCCTGTCCGGGACTAGCGGGCTCAATGAGCAGTACTTC. It translates to CALSGTSGLNEQYF.

The CDR3 DNA follows: TGCGCCAGCAGCTTGGAATGGACAACGTTAAGGCAGCCCCAGCATTTT. Its protein is CASSLEWTTLRQPQHF. This rearrangement joins TRBV5-1 to TRBJ1-5; D is possibly TRBD1 (5 bases). The CDR3 is 16 residues long. V was trimmed by 0 bases and J by 7 bases, leaving 17 bases between them. Germline values: CDR1 SGHRS, CDR2 YFSETQ.

This clonotype was found a few times. Sequence at one end of the junction differs from germline and may be a read error. The V gene is TRBV30, the J gene TRBJ1-6, with D uncertain. The CDR3 covers 15 residues. Germline assignment: CDR1 GTSNPN and CDR2 SVGIG (reference sequence). CDR3 loop: CAWSIYVSNNSPLHF. The CDR3 DNA reads as TGTGCCTGGAGTATATACGTCTCCAATAATTCACCCCTCCACTTT.

This clonotype was observed many times. This chain connects TRBV6-1 to TRBJ2-1; D not certain. From germline, CDR1 is MNHNS and CDR2 SASEGT. Trimming cost V 7 bases and J 0 bases, with 13 bases left between them. The CDR3 sequence is 15 residues long. CDR3 in amino acids: CASISRPSSYNEQFF. CDR3 DNA sequence: TGTGCCAGCATCAGTCGCCCTAGCTCCTACAATGAGCAGTTCTTC.

This clonotype was recorded a few times. The gene calls are TRBV6-5 and TRBJ1-2; tentatively, D is TRBD1 (6 bases). V lost 3 bases, J lost 6 bases, and 17 bases lay in between. Germline CDR1 reads MNHEY; CDR2 reads SVGAGI. The CDR3 loop spans 15 amino acids. For the CDR3, the DNA is TGTGCCAGCAGTTATCAACGGGGGGCGAGCAATGGCTACACCTTC. Its protein product is CASSYQRGASNGYTF.

In this sample, this clonotype turned up many times. The rearrangement uses TRBV2 and TRBJ2-2, with D possibly being TRBD2 (6 bases). The CDR3 spans 16 residues. V dropped 4 bases and J dropped 2 bases, with 14 bases sitting between them. CDR1 is SNHLY and CDR2 is FYNNEI in the germline V gene. The CDR3 nucleotides are TGTGCCAGCAGTGGTGAGGCGGGAATAAACACCGGGGAGCTGTTTTTT. It specifies CASSGEAGINTGELFF.

This clonotype was counted ten times or more. V gene TRBV9 combines with J gene TRBJ2-7; D gene ambiguous. Germline V gives CDR1 SGDLS, CDR2 YYNGEE. The CDR3 is 14 amino acids. Trimming removed 0 bases at V and 9 bases at J, with 16 bases between. The chain's CDR3 is CASSVGHDGRWQYF. CDR3 coding DNA: TGTGCCAGCAGCGTAGGGCATGACGGCCGATGGCAGTACTTC. Full variable domain (missing parts from reference TRBV9 and TRBJ2-7): DSGVTQTPKHLITATGQRVTLRCSPRSGDLSVYWYQQSLDQGLQFLIQYYNGEERAKGNILERFSAQQFPDLHSELNLSSLELGDSALYFCASSVGHDGRWQYFGPGTRLTVT.

This clonotype occurred many times. V usage is TRBV3-1 and J usage is TRBJ1-3; unclear D gene. Between the trimmed V and J ends, which lost 0 bases and 0 bases, there was a span of 18 bases. The CDR3 extends over 19 amino acids. Germline lookup yields CDR1 LGHDT and CDR2 YNNKEL (reference sequence). In DNA, the CDR3 is TGTGCCAGCAGCCAAGATGGGCGACGACTCGCGAGCTCTGGAAACACCATATATTTT. This sequence encodes CASSQDGRRLASSGNTIYF.

With respect to this clonotype: The junction shows a germline mismatch at one end, possibly a read error. The chain is built from TRBV5-1 and TRBJ1-1, with D possibly TRBD1 on 5 matching bases. Germline V gene data show CDR1 as SGHRS and CDR2 as YFSETQ. The CDR3 extends over 15 amino acids. CDR3 residues: CASSRPGTENTEAFF. CDR3 nucleotides: TGTGCCAGCAGCCGTCCCGGGACCGAGAACACTGAAGCTTTCTTT.

This clonotype showed up just a few times. The V gene is TRBV12-3 or TRBV12-4, the J gene TRBJ1-1, with a possible D match to TRBD1 (6 bases). The length of the CDR3 is 13 residues. Trimming took off 6 bases at V and 11 bases at J, with 19 bases between the two ends. This CDR3 is CASSRRQAVAAFF. CDR3 DNA: TGTGCCAGCAGCCGAAGACAGGCCGTCGCGGCTTTCTTT.

This clonotype appeared many times. The V call is TRBV11-2, the J call TRBJ2-1; tentatively, D is TRBD2 (6 bases). CDR1 is SGHAT, CDR2 FQNNGV, per germline. V lost 2 bases and J 6 bases, leaving 11 bases between the germline ends. The CDR3 covers 14 residues. The CDR3 DNA reads as TGTGCCAGCAGCTTACAAGGGAGGTCCAATGAGCAGTTCTTC. The encoded protein is CASSLQGRSNEQFF.

A note on this clonotype: The conserved phenylalanine or tryptophan is not found at the CDR3 terminus, so this likely reflects a read error. This rearrangement joins TRBV11-3 to TRBJ2-7, with D unresolved. The CDR3 extends over 11 amino acids. The V gene's germline CDR1 is SGHNT and CDR2 YENEEA. Trimming shortened V by 2 bases and J by 5 bases, and 4 bases separated the two germline ends. Written as DNA, the CDR3 is TGTGCCAGCAGCTTATTGCACGAGCAGTACCTC. Encoded protein: CASSLLHEQYL.

This clonotype was found many times. The chain carries TRBV28 and TRBJ1-3; D remains unclear. Germline loops: CDR1 MDHEN, CDR2 SYDVKM. Trimming took 6 bases from V and 5 from J, leaving 14 bases between them. The CDR3 is 14 amino acids. The CDR3 nucleotides are TGTGCCAGCAGCGATCCGGGTCCTCGAAACACCATATATTTT. Translation: CASSDPGPRNTIYF.

The chain joins TRBV24-1 to TRBJ2-1; 10 bases map to TRBD1. Germline CDR1 is KGHDR and CDR2 is SFDVKD. The CDR3 totals 15 residues. The ends lost 6 bases at V and 8 bases at J; junction bases unmatched: 9. The CDR3 spells CATSTPGQGYHEQFF. The CDR3 DNA reads TGTGCCACCAGTACCCCGGGACAGGGGTATCATGAGCAGTTCTTC.

This sequence joins TRBV30 and TRBJ2-7, with unresolved D. V dropped 1 base and J dropped 0 bases, with 7 bases sitting between them. Germline-derived CDR1 and CDR2 are GTSNPN and SVGIG (reference sequence). The CDR3 is 13 amino acids. The CDR3 bases are TGTGCCTGGAGTGCGGCCAGCTCCTACGAGCAGTACTTC. Its protein is CAWSAASSYEQYF.

This clonotype came up many times. The J gene is TRBJ1-1, the V gene TRBV11-3; no clear D. The length of the CDR3 is 12 residues. V was pared by 1 base and J by 5 bases, with 5 bases between. The germline CDR1 and CDR2 sequences are SGHNT and YENEEA. CDR3 bases: TGTGCCAGCAGCTTAGCACGGACTGAAGCTTTCTTT. It specifies CASSLARTEAFF.

This clonotype was recorded at least ten times. This chain joins TRBV12-3 or TRBV12-4 and TRBJ1-1; D may be TRBD1 (5 bases). V shed 4 bases and J shed 0 bases, with 21 bases lying between them. The CDR3 loop spans 18 amino acids. The CDR3 DNA is TGTGCCAGCAGTTCCTATGGGGTCATTGGGACGGTGAACACTGAAGCTTTCTTT. It is translated as CASSSYGVIGTVNTEAFF.

This chain uses TRBV28 with TRBJ1-2; maybe TRBD1 (5 bases). The germline CDR1 and CDR2 sequences are MDHEN and SYDVKM. The V end lost 8 bases, the J end lost 4 bases, and 14 bases lay between the germline ends. This CDR3 contains 13 residues. CDR3 sequence reads: CASCTGETYGYTF. The CDR3 bases are TGTGCCAGCTGTACGGGGGAGACCTATGGCTACACCTTC.

The genes are TRBV12-3 or TRBV12-4 and TRBJ2-7; 10 bases map to TRBD1. V shed 5 bases, J shed 3 bases, and the junction held 4 bases outside the gene matches. The CDR3 loop spans 14 amino acids. CDR3 coding DNA: TGTGCCAGCAGTCTCGGACAGGGGGACTACGAGCAGTACTTC. Translation: CASSLGQGDYEQYF.

Comments on this clonotype: A much larger clone differs from this one at a single base, so this may be a read error. Likely a read error: the CDR3 ends without its conserved phenylalanine or tryptophan. The chain employs TRBV11-2 and TRBJ2-1; a possible D gene is TRBD1 (6 bases). The CDR3 extends over 15 amino acids. V was trimmed by 3 bases and J by 0 bases, leaving 9 bases between them. The germline CDR1 and CDR2 sequences are SGHAT and FQNNGV. As DNA, the CDR3 is TGTGCCAGCAGCTTGACAGGAAGCTCCTACAATGAGCAGTTCCTC. It specifies CASSLTGSSYNEQFL.

The chain couples TRBV29-1 to TRBJ2-3; D perhaps matches TRBD1 (6 bases). V shed 4 bases and J shed 2 bases, with 13 bases lying between them. CDR3 length equals 14 residues. The germline V gene encodes CDR1 SQVTM and CDR2 ANQGSEA. CDR3 loop: CSVGTALITDTQYF. The CDR3 nucleotides read TGCAGCGTTGGGACAGCTTTAATCACAGATACGCAGTATTTT.

To note about this clonotype: A much larger clonotype is one base distant, so this may be a read error. The chain links TRBV11-2 to TRBJ2-5; D is perhaps TRBD1 (6 bases). The V gene's germline CDR1 is SGHAT and CDR2 FQNNGV. The CDR3 contains 15 residues. CDR3: CASSLQGSVRETQCF. CDR3 bases: TGTGCCAGCAGCCTCCAGGGGAGCGTGAGGGAGACCCAGTGCTTC.

This clonotype was detected many times. The rearrangement joins TRBV7-8 to TRBJ2-1, with TRBD2 matching 8 bases. The CDR3 is 13 amino acids. From germline, CDR1 is SGHVS and CDR2 FQNEAQ. The V and J ends lost 6 bases and 6 bases, in that order; junction bases with no gene match: 4. CDR3 sequence: CASRSGGGNEQFF. Written as DNA, the CDR3 is TGTGCCAGCAGGTCCGGGGGGGGCAATGAGCAGTTCTTC.

In this sample, this clonotype turned up a few times. The chain recombines TRBV12-3 or TRBV12-4 with TRBJ2-7; 14 bases are shared with TRBD2. The V segment lost 6 bases and the J segment 7 bases; nucleotides outside the gene matches: 2. The CDR3 has 13 amino acids. As DNA, the CDR3 is TGTGCCAGCAGGGGACTAGCGGGAGAAGAGCAGTACTTC. It translates to CASRGLAGEEQYF.